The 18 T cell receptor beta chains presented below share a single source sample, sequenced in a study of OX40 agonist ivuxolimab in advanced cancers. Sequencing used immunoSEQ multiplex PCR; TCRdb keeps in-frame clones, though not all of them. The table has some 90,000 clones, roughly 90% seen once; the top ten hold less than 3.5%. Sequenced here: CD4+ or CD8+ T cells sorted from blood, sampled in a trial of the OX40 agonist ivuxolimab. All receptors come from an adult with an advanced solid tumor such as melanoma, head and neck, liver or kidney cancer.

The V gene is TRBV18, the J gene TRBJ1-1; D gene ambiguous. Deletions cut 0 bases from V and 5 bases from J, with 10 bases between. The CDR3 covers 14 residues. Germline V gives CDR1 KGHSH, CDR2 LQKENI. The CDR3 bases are TGTGCCAGCTCACCACCGGGAGGAGAGACTGAAGCTTTCTTT. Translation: CASSPPGGETEAFF.

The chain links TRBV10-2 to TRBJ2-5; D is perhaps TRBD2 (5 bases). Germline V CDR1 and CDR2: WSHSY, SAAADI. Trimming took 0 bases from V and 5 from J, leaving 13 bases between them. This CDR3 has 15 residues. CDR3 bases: TGCGCCAGCAGTGAGTCGACGCTAGCTAGTGAGACCCAGTACTTC. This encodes CASSESTLASETQYF.

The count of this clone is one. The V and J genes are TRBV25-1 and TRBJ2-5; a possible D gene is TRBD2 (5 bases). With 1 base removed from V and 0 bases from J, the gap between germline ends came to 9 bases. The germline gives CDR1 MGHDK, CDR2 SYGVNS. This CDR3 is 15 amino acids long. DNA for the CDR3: TGTGCCAGCAGTGAATTTTCGGGGAACCAAGAGACCCAGTACTTC. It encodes CASSEFSGNQETQYF.

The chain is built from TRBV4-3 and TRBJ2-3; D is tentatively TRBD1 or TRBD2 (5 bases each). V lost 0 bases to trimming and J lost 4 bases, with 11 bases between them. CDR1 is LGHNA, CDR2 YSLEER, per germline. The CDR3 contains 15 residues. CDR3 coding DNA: TGCGCCAGCAGCCAAGAACCCTGGGGGTCAGATACGCAGTATTTT. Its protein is CASSQEPWGSDTQYF.

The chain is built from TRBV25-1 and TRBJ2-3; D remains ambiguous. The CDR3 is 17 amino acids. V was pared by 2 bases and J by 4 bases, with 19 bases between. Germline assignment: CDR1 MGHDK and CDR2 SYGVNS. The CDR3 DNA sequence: TGTGCCAGCAGTGAAGATAAGGCCATTGTAGGTCCAGATACGCAGTATTTT. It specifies CASSEDKAIVGPDTQYF.

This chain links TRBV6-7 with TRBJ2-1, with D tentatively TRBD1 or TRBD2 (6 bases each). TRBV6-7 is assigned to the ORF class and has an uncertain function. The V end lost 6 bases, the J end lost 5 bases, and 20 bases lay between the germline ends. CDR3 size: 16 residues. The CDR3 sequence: CASRDSGAPRDNEQFF. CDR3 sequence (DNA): TGTGCCAGCAGAGACTCGGGGGCTCCCCGGGACAATGAGCAGTTCTTC.

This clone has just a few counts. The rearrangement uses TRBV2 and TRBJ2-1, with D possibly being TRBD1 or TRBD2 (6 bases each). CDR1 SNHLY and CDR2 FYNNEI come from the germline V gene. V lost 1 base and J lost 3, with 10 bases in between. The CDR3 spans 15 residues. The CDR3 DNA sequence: TGTGCCAGCAGTGAAGAAGGGGGGAACTACAATGAGCAGTTCTTC. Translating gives CASSEEGGNYNEQFF.

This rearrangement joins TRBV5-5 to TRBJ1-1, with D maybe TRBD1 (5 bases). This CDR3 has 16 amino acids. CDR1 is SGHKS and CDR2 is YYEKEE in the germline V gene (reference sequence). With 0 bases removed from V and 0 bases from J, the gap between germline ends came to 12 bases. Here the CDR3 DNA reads TGTGCCAGCAGCTTGGGGACATTTGACATGAACACTGAAGCTTTCTTT. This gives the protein CASSLGTFDMNTEAFF.

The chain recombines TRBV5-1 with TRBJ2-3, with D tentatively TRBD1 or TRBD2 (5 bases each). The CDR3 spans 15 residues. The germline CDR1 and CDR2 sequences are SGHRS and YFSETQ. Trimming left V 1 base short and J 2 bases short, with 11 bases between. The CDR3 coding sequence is TGCGCCAGCAGCTTGTGGGACCCCCTCACAGATACGCAGTATTTT. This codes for CASSLWDPLTDTQYF.

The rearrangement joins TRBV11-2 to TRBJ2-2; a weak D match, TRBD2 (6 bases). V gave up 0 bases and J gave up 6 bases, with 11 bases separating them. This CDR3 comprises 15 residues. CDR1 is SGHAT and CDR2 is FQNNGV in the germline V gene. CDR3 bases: TGTGCCAGCAGCTTAGAGGAGGGCGCCCCCGGGGAGCTGTTTTTT. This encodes CASSLEEGAPGELFF.

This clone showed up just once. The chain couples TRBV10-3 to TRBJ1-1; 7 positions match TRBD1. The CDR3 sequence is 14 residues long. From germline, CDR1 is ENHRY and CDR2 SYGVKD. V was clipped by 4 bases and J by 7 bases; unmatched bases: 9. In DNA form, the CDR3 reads TGTGCCATCAGTGGTTCGGGACAGCAATATGAAGCTTTCTTT. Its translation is CAISGSGQQYEAFF.

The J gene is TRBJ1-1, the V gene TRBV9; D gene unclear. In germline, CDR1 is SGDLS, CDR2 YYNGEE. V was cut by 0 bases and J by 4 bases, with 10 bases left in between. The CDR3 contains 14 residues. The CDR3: CASSVAGGSTEAFF. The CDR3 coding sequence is TGTGCCAGCAGCGTAGCGGGTGGTAGCACTGAAGCTTTCTTT.

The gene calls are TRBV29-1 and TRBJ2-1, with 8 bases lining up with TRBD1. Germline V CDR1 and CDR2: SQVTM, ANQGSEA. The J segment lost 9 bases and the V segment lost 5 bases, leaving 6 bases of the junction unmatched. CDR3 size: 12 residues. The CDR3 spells CSVKTGEIEQFF. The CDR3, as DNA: TGCAGCGTTAAGACAGGGGAAATTGAGCAGTTCTTC.

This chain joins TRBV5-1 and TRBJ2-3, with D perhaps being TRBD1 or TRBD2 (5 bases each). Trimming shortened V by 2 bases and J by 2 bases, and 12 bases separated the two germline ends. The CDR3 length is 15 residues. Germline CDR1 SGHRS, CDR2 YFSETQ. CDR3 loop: CASSFRDGPTDTQYF. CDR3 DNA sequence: TGCGCCAGCAGCTTTCGGGACGGACCCACAGATACGCAGTATTTT.

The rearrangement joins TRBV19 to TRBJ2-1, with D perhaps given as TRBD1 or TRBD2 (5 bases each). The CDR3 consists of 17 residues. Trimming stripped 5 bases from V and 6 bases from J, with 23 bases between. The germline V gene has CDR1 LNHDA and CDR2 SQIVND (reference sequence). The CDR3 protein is CASSSLGAGPNGNEQFF. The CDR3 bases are TGTGCCAGTAGTTCCCTCGGGGCAGGCCCTAATGGCAATGAGCAGTTCTTC.

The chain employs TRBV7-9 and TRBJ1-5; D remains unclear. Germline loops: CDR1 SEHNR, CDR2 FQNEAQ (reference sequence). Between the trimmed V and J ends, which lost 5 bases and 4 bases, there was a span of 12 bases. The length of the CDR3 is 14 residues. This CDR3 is CASSPRGENQPQHF. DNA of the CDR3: TGTGCCAGCAGCCCTCGGGGAGAGAATCAGCCCCAGCATTTT.

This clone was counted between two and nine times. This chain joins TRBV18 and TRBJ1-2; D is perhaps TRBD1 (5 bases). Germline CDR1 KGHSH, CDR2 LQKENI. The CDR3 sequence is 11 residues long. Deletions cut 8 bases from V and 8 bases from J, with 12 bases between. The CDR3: CASPQGQGYTF. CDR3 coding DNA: TGTGCCAGCCCCCAGGGTCAGGGCTACACCTTC.

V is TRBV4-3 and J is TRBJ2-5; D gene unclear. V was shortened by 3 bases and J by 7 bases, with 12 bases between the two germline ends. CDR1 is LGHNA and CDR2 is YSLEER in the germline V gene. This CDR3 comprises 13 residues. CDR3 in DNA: TGCGCCAGCAGCCATGGACCGGATGGGACCCAGTACTTC. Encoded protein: CASSHGPDGTQYF.